Listed below are T cell receptor beta chains from one sample, sequenced in a study of T-cell memory formation after mild COVID-19. Each CDR3 protein gets one entry after TCRdb re-called the 5' RACE reads with MiXCR. Among about half a million distinct CDR3 sequences, 15% to 20% were seen once, and the ten largest hold roughly 12%. The sequenced sample was PBMCs or a T cell subset sorted from them (not recorded which). These receptors came from an adult woman who had mild COVID-19 (a few samples of this study predate the infection). Cell type and time point are not known. The CDR3 runs from the conserved cysteine through the conserved F or W.

J: TRBJ1-2
V: TRBV20-1
CDR3: CSAPHSGGPVLSGGYTF

J: TRBJ2-7
V: TRBV25-1
CDR3: CASWKGGRGHEQYF

J: TRBJ1-2
V: TRBV9
CDR3: CASSAPLDRANYGYTF

J: TRBJ2-3
V: TRBV24-1
CDR3: CATSDFGRITDTQYF

J: TRBJ1-2
V: TRBV20-1
CDR3: CSARAGEAF

J: TRBJ2-1
V: TRBV29-1
CDR3: CSVGRPRVGANEQFF

J: TRBJ2-1
V: TRBV24-1
CDR3: CATSDTDRAGQFF

J: TRBJ2-7
V: TRBV5-1
CDR3: CASSLGDYSYEQYF

J: TRBJ1-2
V: TRBV20-1
CDR3: CSAREWGSGGYTF

J: TRBJ2-3
V: TRBV5-6
CDR3: CASSLASGYQYF

J: TRBJ2-7
V: TRBV7-2
CDR3: CASSLDYYEQYF

J: TRBJ1-1
V: TRBV29-1
CDR3: CSAEPQGTEAFF

J: TRBJ1-1
V: TRBV19
CDR3: CASSTLPGQVNTEAFF

J: TRBJ1-2
V: TRBV29-1
CDR3: CSVVLPGGSDGYTF

J: TRBJ1-2
V: TRBV7-9
CDR3: CASSLLGTGLSHGYTF

J: TRBJ2-1
V: TRBV7-2
CDR3: CASSSEAGAYNEQFF

J: TRBJ1-1
V: TRBV7-3
CDR3: CASSLTGAGNTEAFF

J: TRBJ2-7
V: TRBV20-1
CDR3: CSAKTGTSEYEQYF

J: TRBJ1-1
V: TRBV4-1
CDR3: CASSQAIVMNTEAFF

J: TRBJ2-3
V: TRBV7-2
CDR3: CASSFHVSGSGPDTQYF

J: TRBJ2-2
V: TRBV5-5
CDR3: CASSLYHTGELFF

J: TRBJ1-1
V: TRBV5-1
CDR3: CASSYTGELREAFF

J: TRBJ2-3
V: TRBV7-8
CDR3: CASSLGGAADTQYF

J: TRBJ2-1
V: TRBV10-3
CDR3: CAISGTGKNEQFF

J: TRBJ2-2
V: TRBV24-1
CDR3: CATTVGGGTNTGELFF

J: TRBJ1-2
V: TRBV19
CDR3: CASTWTGGNGYTF

J: TRBJ2-1
V: TRBV19
CDR3: CASSIDGRDYPTSEQFF

J: TRBJ2-2
V: TRBV5-1
CDR3: CASSLEQGRNTGELFF

J: TRBJ2-1
V: TRBV6-2/TRBV6-3
CDR3: CASSFSLSSYNEQFF

J: TRBJ1-1
V: TRBV9
CDR3: CASTRQGQGNTEAFF

J: TRBJ1-2
V: TRBV12-3/TRBV12-4
CDR3: CAMASSRGYTF

J: TRBJ1-2
V: TRBV7-2
CDR3: CASSPGGVGRGGYTF

J: TRBJ1-2
V: TRBV28
CDR3: CASSAVSGGNGYTF

J: TRBJ1-1
V: TRBV6-5
CDR3: CASSDGTVNTEAFF

J: TRBJ1-1
V: TRBV27
CDR3: CATKLNLNTEAFF

J: TRBJ1-2
V: TRBV4-1
CDR3: CASSLREGAGYGYTF